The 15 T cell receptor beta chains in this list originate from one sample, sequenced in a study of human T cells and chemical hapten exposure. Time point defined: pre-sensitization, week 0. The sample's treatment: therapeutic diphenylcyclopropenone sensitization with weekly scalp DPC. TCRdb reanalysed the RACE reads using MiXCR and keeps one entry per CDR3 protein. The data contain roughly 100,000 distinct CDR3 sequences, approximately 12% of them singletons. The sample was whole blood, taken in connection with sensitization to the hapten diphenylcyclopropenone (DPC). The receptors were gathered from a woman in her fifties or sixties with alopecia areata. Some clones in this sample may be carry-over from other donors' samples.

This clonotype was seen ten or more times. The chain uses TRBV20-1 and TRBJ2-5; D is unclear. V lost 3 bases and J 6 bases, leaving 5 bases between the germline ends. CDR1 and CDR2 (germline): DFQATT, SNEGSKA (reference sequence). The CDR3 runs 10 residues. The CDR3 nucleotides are TGCAGTGCTAGTAAAAAGACCCAGTACTTC. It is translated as CSASKKTQYF.

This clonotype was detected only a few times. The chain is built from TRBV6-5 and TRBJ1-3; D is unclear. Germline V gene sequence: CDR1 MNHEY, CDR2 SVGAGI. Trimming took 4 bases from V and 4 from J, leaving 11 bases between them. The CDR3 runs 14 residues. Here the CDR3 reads CASSSGRVGNTIYF. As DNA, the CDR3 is TGTGCCAGCAGTTCGGGGAGGGTCGGAAACACCATATATTTT.

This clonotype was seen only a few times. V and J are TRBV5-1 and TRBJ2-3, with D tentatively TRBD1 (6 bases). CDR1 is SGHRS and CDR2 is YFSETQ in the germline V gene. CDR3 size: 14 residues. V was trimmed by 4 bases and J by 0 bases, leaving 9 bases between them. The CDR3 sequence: CASSPDRSTDTQYF. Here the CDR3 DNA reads TGCGCCAGCAGCCCCGACAGGAGCACAGATACGCAGTATTTT.

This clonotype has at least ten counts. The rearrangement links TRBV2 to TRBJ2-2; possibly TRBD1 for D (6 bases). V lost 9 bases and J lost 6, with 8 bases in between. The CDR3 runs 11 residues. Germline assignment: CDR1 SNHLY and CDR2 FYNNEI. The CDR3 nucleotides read TGTGCCAGTCAGGGGCCCGGGGAGCTGTTTTTT. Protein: CASQGPGELFF.

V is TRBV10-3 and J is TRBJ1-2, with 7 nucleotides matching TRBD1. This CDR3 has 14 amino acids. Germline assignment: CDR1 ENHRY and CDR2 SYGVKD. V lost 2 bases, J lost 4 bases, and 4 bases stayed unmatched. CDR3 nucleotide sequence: TGTGCCATCAGTGAGGCCGGGACAGCCTATGGCTACACCTTC. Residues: CAISEAGTAYGYTF.

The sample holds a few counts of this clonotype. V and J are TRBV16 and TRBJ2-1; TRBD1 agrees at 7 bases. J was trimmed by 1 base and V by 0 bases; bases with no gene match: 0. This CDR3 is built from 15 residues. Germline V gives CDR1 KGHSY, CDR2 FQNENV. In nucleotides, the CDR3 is TGTGCCAGCAGCCAATCGACAGGGTCCTACAATGAGCAGTTCTTC. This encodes CASSQSTGSYNEQFF.

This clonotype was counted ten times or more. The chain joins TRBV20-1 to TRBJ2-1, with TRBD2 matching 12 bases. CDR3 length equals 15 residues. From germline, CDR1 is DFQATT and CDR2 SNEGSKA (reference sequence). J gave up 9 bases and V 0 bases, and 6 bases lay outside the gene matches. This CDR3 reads CSAREASGRASEQFF. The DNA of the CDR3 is TGCAGTGCTAGAGAGGCTAGCGGGAGGGCCTCTGAGCAGTTCTTC.

CDR3 coding DNA: TGTGCCAGCAGCAGAAGCCCAGGTAGCAATCAGCCCCAGCATTTT. Its translation is CASSRSPGSNQPQHF. V and J are TRBV7-6 and TRBJ1-5; D gene unclear. The CDR3 runs 15 residues. Germline V CDR1 and CDR2: SGHVS, FNYEAQ. Trimming removed 5 bases at V and 0 bases at J, with 11 bases between.

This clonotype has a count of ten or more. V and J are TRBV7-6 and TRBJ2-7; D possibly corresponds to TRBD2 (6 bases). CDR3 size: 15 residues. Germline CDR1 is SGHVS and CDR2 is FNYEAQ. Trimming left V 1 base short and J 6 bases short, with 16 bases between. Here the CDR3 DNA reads TGTGCCAGCAGCTTAGGCGGGACTGGGGCCGCCGAGCAGTACTTC. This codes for CASSLGGTGAAEQYF. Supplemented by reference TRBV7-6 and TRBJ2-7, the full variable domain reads GAGVSQSPRYKVTKRGQDVALRCDPISGHVSLYWYRQALGQGPEFLTYFNYEAQQDKSGLPNDRFSAERPEGSISTLTIQRTEQRDSAMYRCASSLGGTGAAEQYFGPGTRLTVT.

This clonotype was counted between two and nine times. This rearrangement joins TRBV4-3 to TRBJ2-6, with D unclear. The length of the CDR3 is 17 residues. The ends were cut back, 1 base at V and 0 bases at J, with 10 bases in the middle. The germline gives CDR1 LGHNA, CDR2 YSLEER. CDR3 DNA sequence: TGCGCCAGCAGCCAAGGGCTCCAGGCCTCTGGGGCCAACGTCCTGACTTTC. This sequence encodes CASSQGLQASGANVLTF.

The CDR3 spells CASSRGQGNTEAFF. The CDR3 bases are TGTGCCAGCAGCCGGGGACAGGGAAACACTGAAGCTTTCTTT. V usage is TRBV5-4 and J usage is TRBJ1-1; TRBD1 aligns across 9 bases. CDR3 size: 14 residues. The V gene end was trimmed by 4 bases and the J gene end by 2 bases; junction bases not matched to a gene: 3. The V gene's germline CDR1 is SGHNT and CDR2 YYREEE (reference sequence).

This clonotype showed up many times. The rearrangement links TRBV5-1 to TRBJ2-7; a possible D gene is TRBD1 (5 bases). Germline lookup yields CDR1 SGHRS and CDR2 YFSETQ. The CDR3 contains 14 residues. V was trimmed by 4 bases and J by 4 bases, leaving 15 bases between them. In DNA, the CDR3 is TGCGCCAGCAGCCCCTTCGACAGAGGTTACGAGCAGTACTTC. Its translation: CASSPFDRGYEQYF. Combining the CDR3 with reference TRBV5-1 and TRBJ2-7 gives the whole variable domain KAGVTQTPRYLIKTRGQQVTLSCSPISGHRSVSWYQQTPGQGLQFLFEYFSETQRNKGNFPGRFSGRQFSNSRSEMNVSTLELGDSALYLCASSPFDRGYEQYFGPGTRLTVT.

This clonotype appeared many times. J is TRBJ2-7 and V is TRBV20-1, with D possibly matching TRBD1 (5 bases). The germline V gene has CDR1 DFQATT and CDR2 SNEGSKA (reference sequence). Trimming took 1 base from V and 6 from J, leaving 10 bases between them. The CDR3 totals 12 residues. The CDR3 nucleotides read TGCAGTGCTAGAGTCAGGGATGGCGAGCAGTACTTC. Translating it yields CSARVRDGEQYF.

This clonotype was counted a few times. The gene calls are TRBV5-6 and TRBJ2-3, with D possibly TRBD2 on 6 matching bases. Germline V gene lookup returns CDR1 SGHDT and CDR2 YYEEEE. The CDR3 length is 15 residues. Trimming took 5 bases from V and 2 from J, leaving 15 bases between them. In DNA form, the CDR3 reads TGTGCCAGCAGAAGGACCGGGGGACCCACAGATACGCAGTATTTT. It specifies CASRRTGGPTDTQYF.

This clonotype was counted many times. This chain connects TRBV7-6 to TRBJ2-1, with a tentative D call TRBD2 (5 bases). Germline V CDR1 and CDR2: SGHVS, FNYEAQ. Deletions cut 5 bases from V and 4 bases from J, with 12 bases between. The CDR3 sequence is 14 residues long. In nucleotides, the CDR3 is TGTGCCAGCAGCCCCCCCGGAGGTTACAATGAGCAGTTCTTC. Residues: CASSPPGGYNEQFF.